This T cell receptor (beta chain) came from a study of tumor-infiltrating lymphocytes in oesophageal squamous cell carcinoma. MiXCR was run by TCRdb on the PCR reads, yielding one entry per CDR3 protein. This table holds approximately 19,000 distinct CDR3 sequences, more than 40% found once. A few counts support this clonotype. CDR1 LNHDA and CDR2 SQIVND come from the germline V gene (reference sequence). V was clipped by 2 bases and J by 0 bases, with 13 bases between them. The CDR3 totals 17 residues. The specimen was normal esophageal tissue next to the tumor. This chain joins TRBV19 and TRBJ1-4; D may be TRBD1 (6 bases). This TCR derives from a male donor with esophageal squamous cell carcinoma. CDR3 nucleotides: TGTGCCAGTAGTATATATAGTCGGACAGCAACTAATGAAAAACTGTTTTTT. Its translation is CASSIYSRTATNEKLFF.